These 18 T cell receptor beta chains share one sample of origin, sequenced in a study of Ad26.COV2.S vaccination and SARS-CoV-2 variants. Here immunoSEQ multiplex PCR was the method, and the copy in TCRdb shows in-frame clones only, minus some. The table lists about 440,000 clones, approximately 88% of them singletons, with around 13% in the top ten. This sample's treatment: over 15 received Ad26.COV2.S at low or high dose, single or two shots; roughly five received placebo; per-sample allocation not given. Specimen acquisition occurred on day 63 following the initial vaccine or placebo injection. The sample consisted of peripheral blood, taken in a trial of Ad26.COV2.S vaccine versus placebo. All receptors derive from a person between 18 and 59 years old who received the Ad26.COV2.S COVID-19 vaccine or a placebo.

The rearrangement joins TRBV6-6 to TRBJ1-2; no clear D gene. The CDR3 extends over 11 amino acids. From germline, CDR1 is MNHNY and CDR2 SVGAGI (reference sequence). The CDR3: CVSQRSYGYTF. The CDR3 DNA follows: TGTGTTTCCCAGAGGTCCTATGGCTACACCTTC.

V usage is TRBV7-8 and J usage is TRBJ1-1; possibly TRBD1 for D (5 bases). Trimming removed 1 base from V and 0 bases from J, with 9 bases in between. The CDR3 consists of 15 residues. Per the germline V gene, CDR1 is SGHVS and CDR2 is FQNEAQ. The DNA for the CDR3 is TGTGCCAGCAGCTTAGTGGGGGGGTTGAACACTGAAGCTTTCTTT. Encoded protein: CASSLVGGLNTEAFF.

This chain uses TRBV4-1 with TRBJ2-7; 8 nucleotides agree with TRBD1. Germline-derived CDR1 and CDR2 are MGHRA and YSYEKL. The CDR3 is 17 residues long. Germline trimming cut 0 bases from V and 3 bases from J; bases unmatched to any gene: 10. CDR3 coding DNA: TGCGCCAGCAGCCAAGAGCCGGGCCAGGGGGCGATCTACGAGCAGTACTTC. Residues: CASSQEPGQGAIYEQYF.

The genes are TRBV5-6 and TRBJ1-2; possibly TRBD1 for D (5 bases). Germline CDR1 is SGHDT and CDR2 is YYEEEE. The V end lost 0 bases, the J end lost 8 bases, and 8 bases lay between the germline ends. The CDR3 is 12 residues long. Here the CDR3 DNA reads TGTGCCAGCAGCTTGGTTACAGGCGGCTACACCTTC. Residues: CASSLVTGGYTF.

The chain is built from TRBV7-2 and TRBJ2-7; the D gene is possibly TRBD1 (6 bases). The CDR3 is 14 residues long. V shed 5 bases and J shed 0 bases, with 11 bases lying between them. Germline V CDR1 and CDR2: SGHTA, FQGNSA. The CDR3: CASSQRDTSYEQYF. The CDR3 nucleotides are TGTGCCAGCAGCCAACGGGACACCTCCTACGAGCAGTACTTC.

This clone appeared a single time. In nucleotides, the CDR3 is TGTGCCAGCAGCTTAGAAGTTAGCGGGAGTTTCACCGGGGAGCTGTTTTTT. Translated: CASSLEVSGSFTGELFF. J is TRBJ2-2 and V is TRBV7-2; TRBD2 matches at 9 bases. Germline CDR1 and CDR2: SGHTA and FQGNSA. V dropped 1 base and J dropped 4; count of bases not matched to a gene: 7. The CDR3 runs 17 residues.

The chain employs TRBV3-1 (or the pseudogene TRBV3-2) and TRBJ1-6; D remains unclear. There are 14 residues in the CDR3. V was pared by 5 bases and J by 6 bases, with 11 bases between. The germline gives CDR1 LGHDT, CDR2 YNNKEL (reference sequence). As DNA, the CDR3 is TGTGCCAGCAGCACGGAGGTGGGTAATTCACCCCTCCACTTT. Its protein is CASSTEVGNSPLHF.

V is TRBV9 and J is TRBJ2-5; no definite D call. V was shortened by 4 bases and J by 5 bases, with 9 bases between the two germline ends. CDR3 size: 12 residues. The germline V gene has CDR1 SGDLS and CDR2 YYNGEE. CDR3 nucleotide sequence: TGTGCCAGCAGCCCCCTAGGGGAGACCCAGTACTTC. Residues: CASSPLGETQYF.

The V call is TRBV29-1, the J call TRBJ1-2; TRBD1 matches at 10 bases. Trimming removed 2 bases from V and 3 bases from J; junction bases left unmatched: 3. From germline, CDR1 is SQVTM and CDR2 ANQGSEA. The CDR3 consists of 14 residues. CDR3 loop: CSVELGQGYYGYTF. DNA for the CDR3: TGCAGCGTTGAATTGGGACAGGGGTACTATGGCTACACCTTC.

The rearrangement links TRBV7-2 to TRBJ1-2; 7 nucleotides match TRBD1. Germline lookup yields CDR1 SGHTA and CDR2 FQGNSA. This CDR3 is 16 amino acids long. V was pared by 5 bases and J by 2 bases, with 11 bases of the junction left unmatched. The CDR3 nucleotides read TGTGCCAGCAGCCTCCTACAGGGGTCCCCCAACTATGGCTACACCTTC. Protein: CASSLLQGSPNYGYTF.

The DNA of the CDR3 is TGTGCCAGCAGCCCAGCTTGGGACAGCGCCTACGAGCAGTACTTC. It codes for CASSPAWDSAYEQYF. This chain links TRBV9 with TRBJ2-7, with TRBD1 identical over 7 bases. The germline gives CDR1 SGDLS, CDR2 YYNGEE. This CDR3 contains 15 residues. V shed 4 bases, J shed 2 bases, and the junction held 9 bases outside the gene matches.

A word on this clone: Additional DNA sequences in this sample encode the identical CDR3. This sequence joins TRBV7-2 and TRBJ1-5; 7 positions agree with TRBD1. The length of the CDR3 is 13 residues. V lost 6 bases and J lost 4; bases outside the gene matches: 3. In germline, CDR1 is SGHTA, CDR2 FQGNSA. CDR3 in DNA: TGTGCCAGCAGTTACAGGGGAAATCAGCCCCAGCATTTT. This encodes CASSYRGNQPQHF.

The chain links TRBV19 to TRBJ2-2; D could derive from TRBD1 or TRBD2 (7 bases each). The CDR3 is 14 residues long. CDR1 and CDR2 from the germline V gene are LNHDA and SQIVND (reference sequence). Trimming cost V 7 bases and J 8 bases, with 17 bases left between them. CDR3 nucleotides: TGTGCCAGTACCTTGCAGGGGGGGTCGGGGGAGCTGTTTTTT. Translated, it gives CASTLQGGSGELFF.

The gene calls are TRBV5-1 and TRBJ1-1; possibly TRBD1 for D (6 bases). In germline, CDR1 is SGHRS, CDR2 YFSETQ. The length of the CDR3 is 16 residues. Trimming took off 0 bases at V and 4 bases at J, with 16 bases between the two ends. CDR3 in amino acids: CASSLAKGHSITEAFF. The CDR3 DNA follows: TGCGCCAGCAGCTTGGCAAAGGGACATTCAATCACTGAAGCTTTCTTT.

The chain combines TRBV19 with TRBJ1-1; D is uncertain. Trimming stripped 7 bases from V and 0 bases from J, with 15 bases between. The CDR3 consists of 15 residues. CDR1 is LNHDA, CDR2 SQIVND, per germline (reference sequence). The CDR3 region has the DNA TGTGCCAGTACCCCCGTTTCGTTGATGAACACTGAAGCTTTCTTT. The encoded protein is CASTPVSLMNTEAFF. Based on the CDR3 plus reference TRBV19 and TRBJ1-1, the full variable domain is DGGITQSPKYLFRKEGQNVTLSCEQNLNHDAMYWYRQDPGQGLRLIYYSQIVNDFQKGDIAEGYSVSREKKESFPLTVTSAQKNPTAFYLCASTPVSLMNTEAFFGQGTRLTVV.

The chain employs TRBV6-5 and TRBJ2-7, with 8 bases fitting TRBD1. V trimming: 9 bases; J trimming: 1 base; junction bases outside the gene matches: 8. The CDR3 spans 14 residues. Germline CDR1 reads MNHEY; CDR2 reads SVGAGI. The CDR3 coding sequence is TGTGCCAGTCAGGGGGCAAGTGGATCCTACGAGCAGTACTTC. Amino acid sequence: CASQGASGSYEQYF.

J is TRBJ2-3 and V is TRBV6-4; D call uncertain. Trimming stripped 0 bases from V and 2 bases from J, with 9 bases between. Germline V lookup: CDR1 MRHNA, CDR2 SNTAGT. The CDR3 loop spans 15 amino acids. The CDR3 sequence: CASSDSGVYTDTQYF. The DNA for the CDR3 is TGTGCCAGCAGTGACTCTGGGGTCTACACAGATACGCAGTATTTT.

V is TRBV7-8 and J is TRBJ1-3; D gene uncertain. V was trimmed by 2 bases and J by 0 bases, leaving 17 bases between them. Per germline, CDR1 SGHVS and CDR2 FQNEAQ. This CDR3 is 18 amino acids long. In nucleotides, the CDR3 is TGTGCCAGCAGCTTAACCCCCTCCGCGCCGGGCTCTGGAAACACCATATATTTT. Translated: CASSLTPSAPGSGNTIYF.